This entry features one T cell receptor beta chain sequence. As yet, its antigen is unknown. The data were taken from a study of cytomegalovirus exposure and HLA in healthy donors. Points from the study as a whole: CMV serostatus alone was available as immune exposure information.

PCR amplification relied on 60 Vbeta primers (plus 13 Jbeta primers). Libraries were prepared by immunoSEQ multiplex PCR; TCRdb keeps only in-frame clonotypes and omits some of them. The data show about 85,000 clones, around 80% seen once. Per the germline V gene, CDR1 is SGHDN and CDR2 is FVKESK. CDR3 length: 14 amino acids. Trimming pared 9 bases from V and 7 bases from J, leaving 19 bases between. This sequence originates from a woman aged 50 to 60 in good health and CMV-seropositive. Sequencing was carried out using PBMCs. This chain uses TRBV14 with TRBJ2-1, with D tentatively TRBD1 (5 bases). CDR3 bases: TGTGCCAGTCACAGGTCCCCCCGATTTAATGAGCAGTTCTTC. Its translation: CASHRSPRFNEQFF.